The 10 T cell receptor beta chains given below trace back to one sample, sequenced in a study of T-cell reconstitution after alpha-beta-depleted transplantation in children. The TCRbeta library was prepared with unique molecular identifiers. TCRdb re-called the PCR reads with MiXCR, one entry per CDR3 protein. The sample shows about 60,000 distinct CDR3 sequences, about 40% of them seen only once. The sequencing used PBMCs, mostly from graft donor cells, collected 360 days after TCRalphabeta/CD19-depleted stem cell transplant. These receptor sequences come from a male patient between 10 and 17 years old who had a stem cell transplant for acute lymphoblastic leukemia, so the T cells may come from the graft donor.

This clonotype was picked up a small number of times. V gene TRBV7-9 combines with J gene TRBJ2-5; D is uncertain. Germline V gives CDR1 SEHNR, CDR2 FQNEAQ (reference sequence). This CDR3 region has 13 residues. V was clipped by 4 bases and J by 5 bases, with 11 bases between them. The CDR3 reads CASSSDPRETQYF. The DNA of the CDR3 is TGTGCCAGCAGCTCAGACCCGAGGGAGACCCAGTACTTC.

V usage is TRBV7-9 and J usage is TRBJ2-7, with 10 bases matching TRBD2. Germline values: CDR1 SEHNR, CDR2 FQNEAQ (reference sequence). Germline trimming cut 5 bases from V and 1 base from J; bases unmatched to any gene: 8. This CDR3 region has 16 residues. DNA for the CDR3: TGTGCCAGCAGCCATTCTAGCGGGAGTGAATCCTACGAGCAGTACTTC. Amino acids: CASSHSSGSESYEQYF.

This chain uses TRBV7-3 with TRBJ2-3, with 7 bases that match TRBD1. The germline gives CDR1 SGHTA, CDR2 FQGTGA. This CDR3 region has 15 residues. J gave up 2 bases and V 5 bases, and 7 bases lay outside the gene matches. DNA for the CDR3: TGTGCCAGCAGCCCCAGGGACAGATTCACAGATACGCAGTATTTT. It is translated as CASSPRDRFTDTQYF. The variable domain in full, with the rest retrieved from reference TRBV7-3 and TRBJ2-3, is GAGVSQTPSNKVTEKGKYVELRCDPISGHTALYWYRQSLGQGPEFLIYFQGTGAADDSGLPNDRFFAVRPEGSVSTLKIQRTERGDSAVYLCASSPRDRFTDTQYFGPGTRLTVL.

In its sample, this clonotype was seen once. V and J are TRBV7-2 and TRBJ2-3, with D perhaps TRBD2 (5 bases). V lost 6 bases, J lost 0 bases, and 13 bases lay in between. The CDR3 consists of 15 residues. Germline CDR1 SGHTA, CDR2 FQGNSA. The CDR3 loop reads CASSSQASSTDTQYF. The CDR3 DNA is TGTGCCAGCAGTTCCCAGGCTAGCAGCACAGATACGCAGTATTTT.

The genes are TRBV12-3 or TRBV12-4 and TRBJ2-2; D is possibly TRBD1 (5 bases). The CDR3 is 14 amino acids. Trimming stripped 3 bases from V and 4 bases from J, with 9 bases between. The DNA for the CDR3 is TGTGCCAGCAGTTTTCAGGGATCCACCGGGGAGCTGTTTTTT. Translating gives CASSFQGSTGELFF.

The CDR3 here is CASSLGDRVYEQYF. CDR3 nucleotide sequence: TGTGCCAGCAGTTTAGGGGACAGAGTCTACGAGCAGTACTTC. The J gene is TRBJ2-7, the V gene TRBV28; 7 bases fit TRBD1. J was trimmed by 3 bases and V by 2 bases; bases with no gene match: 4. The CDR3 loop spans 14 amino acids. CDR1 and CDR2 (germline): MDHEN, SYDVKM.

This chain uses TRBV20-1 with TRBJ2-1; TRBD2 matches 7 bases. J gave up 7 bases and V 6 bases, and 18 bases lay outside the gene matches. The germline V gene has CDR1 DFQATT and CDR2 SNEGSKA (reference sequence). The CDR3 totals 16 residues. CDR3 sequence reads: CSANGLAGVGGNEQFF. For the CDR3, the DNA is TGCAGTGCCAACGGGCTGGCGGGGGTGGGAGGGAATGAGCAGTTCTTC.

The rearrangement joins TRBV4-3 to TRBJ2-1; 12 positions agree with TRBD2. The ends lost 4 bases at V and 3 bases at J; junction bases unmatched: 4. The germline V gene has CDR1 LGHNA and CDR2 YSLEER. The CDR3 length is 16 residues. The CDR3 DNA sequence: TGCGCCAGCAGCCCTATACTAGCGGGGGGCTACAATGAGCAGTTCTTC. Its translation: CASSPILAGGYNEQFF.

The chain carries TRBV12-3 or TRBV12-4 and TRBJ2-3; 8 bases match TRBD2. The CDR3 is 17 residues long. V shed 5 bases, J shed 0 bases, and the junction held 10 bases outside the gene matches. The CDR3 protein is CASSTFGLAPSTDTQYF. CDR3 nucleotide sequence: TGTGCCAGCAGTACCTTCGGACTAGCCCCTAGCACAGATACGCAGTATTTT.

V usage is TRBV7-9 and J usage is TRBJ1-5; D not certain. This CDR3 spans 12 amino acids. Trimming shortened V by 1 base and J by 9 bases, and 7 bases separated the two germline ends. Germline CDR1 and CDR2: SEHNR and FQNEAQ (reference sequence). CDR3 sequence reads: CASSLGGRPQHF. CDR3 bases: TGTGCCAGCAGCTTAGGGGGTCGGCCCCAGCATTTT.